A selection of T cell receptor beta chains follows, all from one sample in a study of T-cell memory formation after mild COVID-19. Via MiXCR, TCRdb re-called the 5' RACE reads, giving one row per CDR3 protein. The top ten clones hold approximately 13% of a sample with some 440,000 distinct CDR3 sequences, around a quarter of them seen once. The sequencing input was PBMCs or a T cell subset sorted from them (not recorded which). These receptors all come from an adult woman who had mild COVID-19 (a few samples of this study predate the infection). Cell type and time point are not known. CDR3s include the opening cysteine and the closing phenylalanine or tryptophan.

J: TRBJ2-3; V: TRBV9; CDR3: CASSVGVADTDTQYF
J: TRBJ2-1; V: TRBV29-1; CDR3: CSGIRPYNEQFF
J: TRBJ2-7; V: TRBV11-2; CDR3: CASSLGRTSGIYEQYF
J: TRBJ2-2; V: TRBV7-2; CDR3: CASSLSTGVWNTGELFF
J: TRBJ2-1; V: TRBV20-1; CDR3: CSSPWGGSSYNEQFF
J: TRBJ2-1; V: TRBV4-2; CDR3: CASSQDAGGNEQFF
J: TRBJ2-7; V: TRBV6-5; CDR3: CASAIGRASHEQYF
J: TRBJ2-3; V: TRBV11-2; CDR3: CASSLGGLGSTDTQYF
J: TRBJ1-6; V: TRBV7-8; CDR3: CASSPGQARSPLHF
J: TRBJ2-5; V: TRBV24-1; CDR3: CATSDFTAGGETQYF
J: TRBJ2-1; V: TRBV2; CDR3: CASGGTLAGARLFF
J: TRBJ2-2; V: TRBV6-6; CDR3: CASSYSAGAIGELFF
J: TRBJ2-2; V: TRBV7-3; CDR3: CASSIRQGGGELFF
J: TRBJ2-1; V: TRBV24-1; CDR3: CATSDPGSGGGNEQFF
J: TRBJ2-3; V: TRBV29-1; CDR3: CSVGDSTDTQYF
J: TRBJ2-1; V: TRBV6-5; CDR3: CASSYSRVVGEQFF
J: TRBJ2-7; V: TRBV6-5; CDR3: CASKEGGLYEQYF
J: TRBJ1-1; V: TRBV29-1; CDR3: CSVEIGQGARLAEAFF
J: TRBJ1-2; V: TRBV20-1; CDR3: CSVSEVVANYGYTF
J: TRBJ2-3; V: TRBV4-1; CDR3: CASSQGLSLTDTQYF
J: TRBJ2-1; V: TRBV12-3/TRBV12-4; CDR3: CASSTYRGSSYNEQFF
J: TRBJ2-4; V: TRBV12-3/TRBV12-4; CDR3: CASSLYIAGGLDIQYF